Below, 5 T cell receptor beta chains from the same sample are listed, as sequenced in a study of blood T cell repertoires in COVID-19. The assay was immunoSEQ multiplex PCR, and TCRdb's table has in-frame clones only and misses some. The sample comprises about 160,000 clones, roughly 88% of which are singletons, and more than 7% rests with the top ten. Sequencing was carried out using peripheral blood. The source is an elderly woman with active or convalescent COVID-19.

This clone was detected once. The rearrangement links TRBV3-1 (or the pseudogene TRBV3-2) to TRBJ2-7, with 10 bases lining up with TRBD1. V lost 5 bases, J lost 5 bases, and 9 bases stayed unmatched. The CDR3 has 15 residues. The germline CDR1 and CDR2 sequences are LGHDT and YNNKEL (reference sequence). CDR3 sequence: CASSKSRDRGNEQYF. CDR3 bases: TGTGCCAGCAGCAAAAGCCGGGACAGGGGCAACGAGCAGTACTTC.

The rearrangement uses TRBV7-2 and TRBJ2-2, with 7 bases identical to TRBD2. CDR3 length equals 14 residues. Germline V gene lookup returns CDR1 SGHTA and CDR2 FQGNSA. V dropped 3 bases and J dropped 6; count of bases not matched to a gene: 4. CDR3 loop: CASSFGLAAGELFF. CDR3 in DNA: TGTGCCAGCAGCTTCGGGCTAGCGGCCGGGGAGCTGTTTTTT.

The CDR3, as DNA: TGTGCCAGCAGCTTACAACAGGGTTCCGAGCAGTACTTC. Translating it yields CASSLQQGSEQYF. This chain links TRBV7-2 with TRBJ2-7, with D possibly matching TRBD1 (6 bases). This CDR3 has 13 amino acids. Per germline, CDR1 SGHTA and CDR2 FQGNSA. The germline V and J ends were trimmed by 2 bases and 6 bases, with 11 bases remaining between them.

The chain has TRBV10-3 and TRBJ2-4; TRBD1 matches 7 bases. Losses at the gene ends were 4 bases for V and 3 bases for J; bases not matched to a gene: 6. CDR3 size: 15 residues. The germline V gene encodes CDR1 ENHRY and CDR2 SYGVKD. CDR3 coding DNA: TGTGCCATCAGTGGCGCCGGGACAGACAAAAACATTCAGTACTTC. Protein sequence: CAISGAGTDKNIQYF.

The CDR3 reads CASSRDDRESQETQYF. The CDR3 region has the DNA TGTGCCAGCTCACGGGATGACAGGGAATCCCAAGAGACCCAGTACTTC. The chain couples TRBV18 to TRBJ2-5; TRBD1 agrees at 7 bases. CDR1 is KGHSH, CDR2 LQKENI, per germline. The junction had 9 bases not matched to a gene; V was cut back by 4 bases and J by 1 base. The CDR3 length is 16 residues.